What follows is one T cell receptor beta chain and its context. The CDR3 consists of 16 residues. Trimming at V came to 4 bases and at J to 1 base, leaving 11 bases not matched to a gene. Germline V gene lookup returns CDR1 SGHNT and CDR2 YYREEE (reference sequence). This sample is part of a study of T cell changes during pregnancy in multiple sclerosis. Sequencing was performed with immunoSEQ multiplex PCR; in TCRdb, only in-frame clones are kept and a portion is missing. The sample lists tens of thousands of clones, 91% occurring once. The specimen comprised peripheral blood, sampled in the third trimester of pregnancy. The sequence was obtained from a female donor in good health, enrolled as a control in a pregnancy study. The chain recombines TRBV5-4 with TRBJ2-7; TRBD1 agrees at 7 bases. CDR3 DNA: TGTGCCAGCAGCCTAGAACATTTGGGACAGTCCTACGAGCAGTACTTC. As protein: CASSLEHLGQSYEQYF.